A selection of T cell receptor beta chains follows, all from one sample in a study of early T cells in non-severe SARS-CoV-2 infection. TCRdb ran MiXCR on the 5' RACE reads and lists one entry per CDR3 protein. The profile shows about 99,000 distinct CDR3 sequences, 16% of them singletons. The sample comprised whole blood. These receptors came from an adult who was a healthcare worker with PCR-confirmed SARS-CoV-2 infection or an uninfected control (not recorded which). The CDR3 runs from the conserved cysteine through the conserved F or W. D genes are given only for firm matches. Rows may omit the clone size; those that give it use once, few, many or a size class.

NA,NA,TRBV18,TRBJ1-1,TGTGCCAGCTCAAGGGCAGGAGGGAACACTGAAGCTTTCTTT,CASSRAGGNTEAFF
NA,NA,TRBV27,TRBJ1-5,TGTGCCAGCAGTTTAGAGGGTCCCAGAAACCCGGATCAGCCCCAGCATTTT,CASSLEGPRNPDQPQHF
TRBD2,few,TRBV18,TRBJ2-3,TGTGCCAGCTCACCCCTAGCGGCAACAGATACGCAGTATTTT,CASSPLAATDTQYF
NA,few,TRBV6-5,TRBJ2-1,TGTGCCGCGGGGCTACAAAATGAGCAGTTCTTC,CAAGLQNEQFF
TRBD2,NA,TRBV11-2,TRBJ2-1,TGTGCCAGCAGCCTAGGACTAGCGGCCCTCTACAATGAGCAGTTCTTC,CASSLGLAALYNEQFF
TRBD1,NA,TRBV28,TRBJ1-1,TGTGCCAGCAGTACCCACCACACAGGGGAGCGCTACACTGAAGCTTTCTTT,CASSTHHTGERYTEAFF
NA,NA,TRBV5-6,TRBJ2-5,TGTGCCAGCAGCTTCGGAGCCCAAGAGACCCAGTACTTC,CASSFGAQETQYF
NA,NA,TRBV21-1,TRBJ2-3,TGTGCCAGCAGCAAAGTTTATTCGGGTACGCAGTATTTT,CASSKVYSGTQYF
TRBD2,many,TRBV6-4,TRBJ2-1,TGTGCCAGCAGTAAACTAGCGGGAGAATTGAATGAGCAGTTCTTC,CASSKLAGELNEQFF
NA,many,TRBV6-2/TRBV6-3,TRBJ2-2,TGTGCCAGCAGTGACCCCCCGGGACTCATGAACACCGGGGAGCTGTTTTTT,CASSDPPGLMNTGELFF
TRBD1,few,TRBV28,TRBJ1-2,TGTGCCAGCAGTGCGCCCACAGGGGGGGCCTATGGCTACACCTTC,CASSAPTGGAYGYTF
TRBD2,few,TRBV29-1,TRBJ2-1,TGCAGCGTCGTGACTAGCGGGGGGACCGAAACCTACAATGAGCAGTTCTTC,CSVVTSGGTETYNEQFF
TRBD2,few,TRBV13,TRBJ2-7,TGTGCCAGCAGCACGGCTAGCGGGAGGTACTACGAGCAGTACTTC,CASSTASGRYYEQYF
NA,NA,TRBV6-5,TRBJ2-3,TGTGCCAGCAGTCGACAGAGCACAGATACGCAGTATTTT,CASSRQSTDTQYF
TRBD1,many,TRBV6-2/TRBV6-3,TRBJ2-7,TGTGCCAGCACCAAGACCGGGACAGGGACCCTCTACGAGCAGTACTTC,CASTKTGTGTLYEQYF
TRBD1,NA,TRBV15,TRBJ1-1,TGTGCCACCAGCACCGGGACAGGTGGGTCTGAAGCTTTCTTT,CATSTGTGGSEAFF
NA,NA,TRBV6-2/TRBV6-3,TRBJ1-2,TGTGCCAGCAGTCTCACAAACTATGGCTACACCTTC,CASSLTNYGYTF
NA,NA,TRBV18,TRBJ2-5,TGTGCCAGCGCAGTCTTCAAGGATAGAGAGACCCAGTACTTC,CASAVFKDRETQYF
TRBD2,few,TRBV2,TRBJ2-1,TGTGCCAGCAGTGATACAAGCGGGAGTTGGAATGAGCAGTTCTTC,CASSDTSGSWNEQFF
NA,once,TRBV11-2,TRBJ2-2,TGTGCCAGCAGTCGGGCCCGGGAGCTGTTTTTT,CASSRARELFF
NA,NA,TRBV6-5,TRBJ1-5,TGTGCCAGCAGTGTACACTCCAATCAGCCCCAGCATTTT,CASSVHSNQPQHF
NA,few,TRBV6-1,TRBJ1-6,TGTGCCAGCAGTGCCAGCAACTCCTATAATTCACCCCTCCACTTT,CASSASNSYNSPLHF
NA,NA,TRBV4-2,TRBJ2-3,TGTGCCAGCAGCCAATCCTTCCGGGATACGCAGTATTTT,CASSQSFRDTQYF
NA,NA,TRBV6-2/TRBV6-3,TRBJ2-1,TGTGCCAGCAGTTACGATTACAGGGTTAAGCAGTTCTTC,CASSYDYRVKQFF
NA,NA,TRBV6-4,TRBJ1-1,TGTGCCAGCAGTGACTCAGGGGGGGCGCGGGCTTTCTTT,CASSDSGGARAFF
NA,NA,TRBV12-3/TRBV12-4,TRBJ2-3,TGTGCCAGCAGTTTAGCGCTCGGAGGGGGTTCTCGCACAGATACGCAGTATTTT,CASSLALGGGSRTDTQYF
TRBD2,few,TRBV9,TRBJ2-1,TGTGCCAGCAGCGTAGAAGGGACTAGCGGGCTATACAATGAGCAGTTCTTC,CASSVEGTSGLYNEQFF
NA,NA,TRBV7-9,TRBJ2-5,TGTGCCAGCAGCACGGGACGGATACAAGAGACCCAGTACTTC,CASSTGRIQETQYF
TRBD1,few,TRBV30,TRBJ1-1,TGTGCCTGTCGGGGACAGGGTAACACTGAAGCTTTCTTT,CACRGQGNTEAFF